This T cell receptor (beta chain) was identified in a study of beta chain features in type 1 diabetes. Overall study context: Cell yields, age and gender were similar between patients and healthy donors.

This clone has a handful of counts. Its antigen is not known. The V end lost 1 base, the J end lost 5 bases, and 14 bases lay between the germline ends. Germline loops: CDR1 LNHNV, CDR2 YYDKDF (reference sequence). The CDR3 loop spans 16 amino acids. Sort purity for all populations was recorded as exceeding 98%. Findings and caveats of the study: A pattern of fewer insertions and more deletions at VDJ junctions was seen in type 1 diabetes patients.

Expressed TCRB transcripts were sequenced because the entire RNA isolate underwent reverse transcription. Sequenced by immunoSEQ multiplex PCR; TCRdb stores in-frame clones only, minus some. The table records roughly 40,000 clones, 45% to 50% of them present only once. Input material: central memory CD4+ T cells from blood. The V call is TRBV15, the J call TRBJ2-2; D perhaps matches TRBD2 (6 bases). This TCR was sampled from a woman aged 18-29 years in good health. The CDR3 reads CATSRVGGVRTGELFF. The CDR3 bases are TGTGCCACCAGCAGAGTTGGAGGGGTTCGGACCGGGGAGCTGTTTTTT.